The 5 T cell receptor beta chains in this list originate from one sample, sequenced in a study of blood T cell repertoires in COVID-19. Profiled with immunoSEQ multiplex PCR; TCRdb holds only in-frame clones, not every one. Of 60,000 to 75,000 clones in the sample, roughly 86% were seen once. The material sequenced was peripheral blood. The source of these receptors is a man aged 55 to 69 with acute or convalescent COVID-19.

This chain links TRBV7-2 with TRBJ2-4, with 15 positions matching TRBD2. Per germline, CDR1 SGHTA and CDR2 FQGNSA. V lost 5 bases to trimming and J lost 6 bases; unmatched junction nucleotides: 8. The CDR3 has 17 residues. CDR3 protein: CASSLGLAGGLGNIQYF. The CDR3 DNA follows: TGTGCCAGCAGCCTCGGACTAGCGGGGGGGCTAGGAAACATTCAGTACTTC.

The chain has TRBV6-2 or TRBV6-3 and TRBJ1-2; TRBD1 agrees at 8 bases. Trimming removed 6 bases from V and 2 bases from J; junction bases left unmatched: 5. This CDR3 contains 14 residues. CDR1 is MNHEY, CDR2 SVGEGT, per germline. CDR3 in amino acids: CASSRRQGNYGYTF. The DNA for the CDR3 is TGTGCCAGCAGCCGACGACAGGGGAACTATGGCTACACCTTC.

The J gene is TRBJ1-1, the V gene TRBV5-1; TRBD1 matches at 8 bases. Germline CDR1 SGHRS, CDR2 YFSETQ. CDR3 length equals 14 residues. J gave up 4 bases and V 4 bases, and 6 bases lay outside the gene matches. CDR3 sequence: CASSPGQGATEAFF. The CDR3 DNA sequence: TGCGCCAGCAGCCCCGGACAGGGTGCCACTGAAGCTTTCTTT. The full variable domain, in which reference TRBV5-1 and TRBJ1-1 provide the parts outside the CDR3, is KAGVTQTPRYLIKTRGQQVTLSCSPISGHRSVSWYQQTPGQGLQFLFEYFSETQRNKGNFPGRFSGRQFSNSRSEMNVSTLELGDSALYLCASSPGQGATEAFFGQGTRLTVV.

For the CDR3, the DNA is TGTGCCAGCTCACCACAGAAGGGGGCCGGGGAGACCCAGTACTTC. This translates into CASSPQKGAGETQYF. The rearrangement joins TRBV18 to TRBJ2-5, with 7 bases identical to TRBD1. V was clipped by 1 base and J by 5 bases; unmatched bases: 7. The CDR3 length is 15 residues. Germline V gene sequence: CDR1 KGHSH, CDR2 LQKENI.

The table lists this clone with a count of one. The gene calls are TRBV3-1 (or the pseudogene TRBV3-2) and TRBJ2-7; possible D gene TRBD2, 7 bases. The germline V gene has CDR1 LGHDT and CDR2 YNNKEL (reference sequence). The CDR3 length is 14 residues. V was cut by 1 base and J by 6 bases, with 13 bases left in between. CDR3 DNA: TGTGCCAGCAGCCAAGGGGCGGGGGCTGGCGAGCAGTACTTC. Translated: CASSQGAGAGEQYF.